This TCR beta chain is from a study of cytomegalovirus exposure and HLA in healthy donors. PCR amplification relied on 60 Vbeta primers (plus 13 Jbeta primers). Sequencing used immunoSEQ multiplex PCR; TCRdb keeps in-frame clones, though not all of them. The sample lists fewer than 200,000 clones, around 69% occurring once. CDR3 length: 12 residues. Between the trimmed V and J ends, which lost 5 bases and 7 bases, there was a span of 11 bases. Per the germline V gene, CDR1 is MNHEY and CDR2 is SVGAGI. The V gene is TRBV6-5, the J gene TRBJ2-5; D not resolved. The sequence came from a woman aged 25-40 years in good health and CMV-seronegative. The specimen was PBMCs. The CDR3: CASSTSTGTQYF. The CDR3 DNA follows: TGTGCCAGCAGTACATCGACGGGGACCCAGTACTTC.